A single T cell receptor beta chain is shown here with its context. The antigen is not known. The method was immunoSEQ multiplex PCR; TCRdb's version includes in-frame clones alone and lacks a portion of them. Among around 3,500 clones listed, around 45% were seen once. Trimming removed 5 bases at V and 3 bases at J, with 13 bases between. CDR1 and CDR2 from the germline V gene are GTSNPN and SVGIG (reference sequence). The CDR3 is 13 amino acids. This sample was included in a study of CXCR4 blockade with PD-1 therapy in pancreatic cancer. Study-level results: Antigen-specificity overlap of convergent dominant clones remained unconfirmed. Survival did not correlate with tumor clonality, which averaged about 0.14 versus 0.05. More frequent amino acid clones had more nucleotide rearrangements, suggesting convergent selection.

The clonotype originates from a human donor with pancreatic ductal adenocarcinoma. The chain links TRBV30 to TRBJ1-2; D gene ambiguous. Sequencing was done on a sample of tumor tissue. CDR3 sequence (DNA): TGTGCCTGGGGGGATGACGGGGACTATGGCTACACCTTC. Its protein is CAWGDDGDYGYTF.